These T cell receptor beta chains were read from a single sample in a study of blood T cell repertoires in COVID-19. Some clones are missing from TCRdb's copy, which holds only in-frame ones; the method was immunoSEQ multiplex PCR. This table has about 350,000 clones, about 86% appearing once. Sequenced sample: peripheral blood. Source of these receptors: a woman aged 55 to 70 with COVID-19, enrolled during active disease. Both conserved end residues are trimmed from each CDR3. Fields, in order: J gene, clone size, V gene, CDR3 protein. Clone size, where shown, is once, few, many, or a class for clones that have expanded.

TRBJ2-3	.	TRBV30	AWSPGRVDTDTQY
TRBJ2-3	.	TRBV6-6	ASSSNSDTQY
TRBJ1-5	once	TRBV6-1	ASSEVRGNQPQH
TRBJ1-1	.	TRBV4-1	ASSPESHGKRDTEAF
TRBJ1-1	.	TRBV5-1	ASSLGGQWNTEAF
TRBJ2-5	.	TRBV7-3	ASSLSRLETQY
TRBJ1-4	.	TRBV3-1/TRBV3-2	ASSQDGQGPGEKLF
TRBJ2-2	.	TRBV11-3	ASSLGWLAGYSGELF
TRBJ1-2	.	TRBV6-5	ASGTGVNYGYT
TRBJ1-5	.	TRBV30	AWDGGNQPQH
TRBJ1-2	.	TRBV19	ALRSYGYT
TRBJ1-3	once	TRBV10-1	ASSEGQGPGNTIY
TRBJ1-1	.	TRBV7-2	ASKRDENTEAF
TRBJ1-4	.	TRBV2	ASSVRGPTNEKLF
TRBJ1-5	few	TRBV30	AWSYEYQPQH
TRBJ2-5	.	TRBV15	ATSRDRTGGKETQY
TRBJ1-2	.	TRBV10-3	AISQGAYGYT
TRBJ1-5	.	TRBV6-6	ASSLGGGSQPQH
TRBJ2-1	.	TRBV4-3	ASSRSSSGGAYEQF
TRBJ1-1	once	TRBV9	ASSATGLMNTEAF
TRBJ1-1	.	TRBV12-5	ASGANTEAF
TRBJ2-3	.	TRBV7-3	ASSPTGAWDTQY
TRBJ2-7	.	TRBV7-7	ASSLAGGAVYEQY
TRBJ2-7	.	TRBV9	ASSKQGYEQY